A selection of T cell receptor beta chains follows, all from one sample in a study of cytomegalovirus exposure and HLA in healthy donors. Method: immunoSEQ multiplex PCR; TCRdb's copy keeps in-frame clones and lacks some. The sample lists about 160,000 clones; 82% were seen once. Sequenced input: PBMCs. These receptor sequences come from a man aged 50 to 60 in good health and CMV-seropositive. Each CDR3 is given with its conserved first and last residue. The order of the fields is D gene, V gene, J gene, clone size, CDR3 DNA, CDR3 protein. The D gene is left open where the match is weak. Rows give clone size only sometimes, using once, few, many, or a class for an expanded clone.

TRBD1	TRBV5-4	TRBJ1-5	NA	TGTGCCAGCAGCCAGACAGGGGCAGTAAATCAGCCCCAGCATTTT	CASSQTGAVNQPQHF
TRBD1	TRBV5-4	TRBJ1-2	few	TGTGCCAGCAGCCAAGGGACAGGGGAGGTAGGCTACACCTTC	CASSQGTGEVGYTF
NA	TRBV9	TRBJ1-3	NA	TGTGCCAGCAGCGCCCGACAACGCTCTGGAAACACCATATATTTT	CASSARQRSGNTIYF
TRBD1	TRBV5-6	TRBJ2-7	NA	TGTGCCAGCAGCGACGGACAGGACTACGAGCAGTACTTC	CASSDGQDYEQYF
TRBD1	TRBV30	TRBJ1-5	few	TGTGCCTGGAGGGGACAGGGCGGCAATCAGCCCCAGCATTTT	CAWRGQGGNQPQHF
TRBD1	TRBV28	TRBJ2-7	NA	TGTGCCAGCACGAACGACAGGGGTTCCTACGAGCAGTACTTC	CASTNDRGSYEQYF
NA	TRBV14	TRBJ1-2	NA	TGTGCCAGCAGGGGTTCGGACAGAGGCGACTATGGCTACACCTTC	CASRGSDRGDYGYTF
NA	TRBV11-3	TRBJ2-3	many	TGTGCCAGCAGCTCGGACATATCTAGCACAGATACGCAGTATTTT	CASSSDISSTDTQYF
NA	TRBV28	TRBJ2-7	NA	TGTGCCAGCAGTTTACGGGGAGAGGCCGACGAGCAGTACTTC	CASSLRGEADEQYF
TRBD1	TRBV27	TRBJ1-1	NA	TGTGCCAGCAGTTCATTCGGCAGGGGGCGCGGTGAAGCTTTCTTT	CASSSFGRGRGEAFF
NA	TRBV18	TRBJ2-4	NA	TGTGCCAGCTCACCCGACGGGAAAAACATTCAGTACTTC	CASSPDGKNIQYF